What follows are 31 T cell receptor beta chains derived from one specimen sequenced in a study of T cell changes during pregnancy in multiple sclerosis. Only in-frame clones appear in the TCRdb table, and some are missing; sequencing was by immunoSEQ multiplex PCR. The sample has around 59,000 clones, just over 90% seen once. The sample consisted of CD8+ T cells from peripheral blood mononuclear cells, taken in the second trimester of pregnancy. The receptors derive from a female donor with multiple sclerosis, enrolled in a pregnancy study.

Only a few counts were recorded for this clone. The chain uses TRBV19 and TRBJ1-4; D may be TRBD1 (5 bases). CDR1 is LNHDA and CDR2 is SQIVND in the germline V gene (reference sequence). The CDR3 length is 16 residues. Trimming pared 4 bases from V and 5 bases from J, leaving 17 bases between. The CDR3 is CASSKRDLGGNEKLFF. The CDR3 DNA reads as TGTGCCAGTAGTAAACGGGACCTCGGGGGAAATGAAAAACTGTTTTTT.

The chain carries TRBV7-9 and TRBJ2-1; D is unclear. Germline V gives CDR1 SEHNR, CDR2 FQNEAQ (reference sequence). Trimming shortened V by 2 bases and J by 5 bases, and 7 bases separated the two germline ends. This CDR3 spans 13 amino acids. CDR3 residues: CASSLYSNNEQFF. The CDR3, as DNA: TGTGCCAGCAGCTTATACAGTAACAATGAGCAGTTCTTC. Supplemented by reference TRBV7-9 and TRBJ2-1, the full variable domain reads DTGVSQNPRHKITKRGQNVTFRCDPISEHNRLYWYRQTLGQGPEFLTYFQNEAQLEKSRLLSDRFSAERPKGSFSTLEIQRTEQGDSAMYLCASSLYSNNEQFFGPGTRLTVL.

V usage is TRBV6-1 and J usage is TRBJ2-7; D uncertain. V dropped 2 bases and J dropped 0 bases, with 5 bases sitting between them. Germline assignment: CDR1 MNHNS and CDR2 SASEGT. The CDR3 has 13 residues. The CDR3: CASSEFYSYEQYF. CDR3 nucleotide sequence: TGTGCCAGCAGTGAATTCTACTCCTACGAGCAGTACTTC.

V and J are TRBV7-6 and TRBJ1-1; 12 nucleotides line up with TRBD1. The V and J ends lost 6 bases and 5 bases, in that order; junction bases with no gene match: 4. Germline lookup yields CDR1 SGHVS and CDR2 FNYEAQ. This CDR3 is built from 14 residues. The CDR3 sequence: CASRGQGAQTEAFF. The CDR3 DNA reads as TGTGCCAGCAGGGGACAGGGGGCGCAGACTGAAGCTTTCTTT.

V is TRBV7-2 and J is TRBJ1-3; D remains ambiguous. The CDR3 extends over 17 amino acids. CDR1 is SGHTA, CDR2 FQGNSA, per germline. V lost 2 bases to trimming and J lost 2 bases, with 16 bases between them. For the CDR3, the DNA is TGTGCCAGCAGCTTAAGTCCCTTCCCTTCGGCTGGAAACACCATATATTTT. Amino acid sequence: CASSLSPFPSAGNTIYF.

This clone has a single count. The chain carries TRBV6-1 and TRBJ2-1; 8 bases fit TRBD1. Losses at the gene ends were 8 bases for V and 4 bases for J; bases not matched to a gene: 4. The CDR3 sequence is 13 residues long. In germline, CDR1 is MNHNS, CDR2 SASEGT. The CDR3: CASPRTGYNEQFF. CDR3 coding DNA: TGTGCCAGCCCAAGGACAGGGTACAATGAGCAGTTCTTC.

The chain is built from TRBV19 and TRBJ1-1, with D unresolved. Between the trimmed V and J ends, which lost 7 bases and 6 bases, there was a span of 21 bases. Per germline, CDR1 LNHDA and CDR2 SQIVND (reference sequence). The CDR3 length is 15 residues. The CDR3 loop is CASTPIVGLHAEAFF. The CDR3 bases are TGTGCCAGTACCCCCATAGTTGGACTCCACGCTGAAGCTTTCTTT.

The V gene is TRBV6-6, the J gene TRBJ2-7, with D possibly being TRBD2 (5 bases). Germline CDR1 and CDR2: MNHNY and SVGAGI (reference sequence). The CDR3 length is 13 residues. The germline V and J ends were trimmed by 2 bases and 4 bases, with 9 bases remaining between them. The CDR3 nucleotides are TGTGCCAGCAGTTACGAGGGTGTTTACGAGCAGTACTTC. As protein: CASSYEGVYEQYF.

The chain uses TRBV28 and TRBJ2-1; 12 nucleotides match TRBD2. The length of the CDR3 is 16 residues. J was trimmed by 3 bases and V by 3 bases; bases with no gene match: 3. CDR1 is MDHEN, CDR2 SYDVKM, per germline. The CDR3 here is CASSFRTSGIYNEQFF. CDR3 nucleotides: TGTGCCAGCAGTTTCCGGACTAGCGGGATCTACAATGAGCAGTTCTTC.

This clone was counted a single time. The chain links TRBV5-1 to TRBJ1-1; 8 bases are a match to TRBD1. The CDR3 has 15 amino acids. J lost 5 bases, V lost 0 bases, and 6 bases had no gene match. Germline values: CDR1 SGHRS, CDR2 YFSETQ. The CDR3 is CASSLVGTGKTEAFF. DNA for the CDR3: TGCGCCAGCAGCTTGGTTGGGACAGGTAAAACTGAAGCTTTCTTT.

CDR3 region: CASSGRGDSQDSPLHF. For the CDR3, the DNA is TGTGCCAGCAGCGGAAGAGGGGACAGCCAGGATTCACCCCTCCACTTT. J is TRBJ1-6 and V is TRBV9; 7 positions match TRBD1. V shed 3 bases and J 8 bases; nucleotides not matched to a gene: 11. Germline CDR1 reads SGDLS; CDR2 reads YYNGEE. The CDR3 runs 16 residues.

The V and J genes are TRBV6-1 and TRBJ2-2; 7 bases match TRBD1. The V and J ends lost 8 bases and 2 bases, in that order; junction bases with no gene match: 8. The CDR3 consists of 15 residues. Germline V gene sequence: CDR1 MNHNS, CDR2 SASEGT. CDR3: CASALGQFNTGELFF. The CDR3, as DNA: TGTGCCAGCGCCCTGGGACAGTTCAACACCGGGGAGCTGTTTTTT.

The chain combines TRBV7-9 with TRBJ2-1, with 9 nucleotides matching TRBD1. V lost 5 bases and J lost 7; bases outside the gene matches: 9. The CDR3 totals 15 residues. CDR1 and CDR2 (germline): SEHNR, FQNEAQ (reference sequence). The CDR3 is CASSPWTGAGNEQFF. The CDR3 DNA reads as TGTGCCAGCAGCCCATGGACAGGGGCGGGGAATGAGCAGTTCTTC.

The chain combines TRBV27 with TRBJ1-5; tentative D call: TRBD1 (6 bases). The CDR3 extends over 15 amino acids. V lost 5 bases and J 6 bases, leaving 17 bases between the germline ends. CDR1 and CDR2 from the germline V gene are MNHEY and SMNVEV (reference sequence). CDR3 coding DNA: TGTGCCAGCAGTCCATTAACAGGGAGCGGTCAGCCCCAGCATTTT. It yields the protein CASSPLTGSGQPQHF.

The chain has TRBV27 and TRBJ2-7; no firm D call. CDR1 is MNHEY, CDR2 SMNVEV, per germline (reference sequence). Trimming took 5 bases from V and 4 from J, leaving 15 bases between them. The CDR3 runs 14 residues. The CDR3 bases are TGTGCCAGCAGTCCCGGGTCCCTCCTTTACGAGCAGTACTTC. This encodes CASSPGSLLYEQYF.

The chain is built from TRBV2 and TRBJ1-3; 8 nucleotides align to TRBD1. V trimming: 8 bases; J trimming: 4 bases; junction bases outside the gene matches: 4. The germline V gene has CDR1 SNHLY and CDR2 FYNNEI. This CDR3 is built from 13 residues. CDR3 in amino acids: CASSDRGGNTIYF. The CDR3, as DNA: TGTGCCAGCTCTGACAGGGGCGGAAACACCATATATTTT.

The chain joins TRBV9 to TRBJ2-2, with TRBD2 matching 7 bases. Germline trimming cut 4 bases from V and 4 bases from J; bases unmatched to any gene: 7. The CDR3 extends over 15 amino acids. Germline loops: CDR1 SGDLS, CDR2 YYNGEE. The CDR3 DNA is TGTGCCAGCAGCCCGAGGTCTAGCGGCACCGGGGAGCTGTTTTTT. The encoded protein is CASSPRSSGTGELFF.

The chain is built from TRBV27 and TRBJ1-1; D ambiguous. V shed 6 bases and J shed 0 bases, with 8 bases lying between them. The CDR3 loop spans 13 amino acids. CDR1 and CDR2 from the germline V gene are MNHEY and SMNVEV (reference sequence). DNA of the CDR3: TGTGCCAGCAGACTATTATTGAACACTGAAGCTTTCTTT. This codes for CASRLLLNTEAFF.

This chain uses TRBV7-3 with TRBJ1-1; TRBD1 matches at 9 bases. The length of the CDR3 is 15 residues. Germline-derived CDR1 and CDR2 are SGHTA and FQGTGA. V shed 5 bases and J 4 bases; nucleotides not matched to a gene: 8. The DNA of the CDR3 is TGTGCCAGCAGCGCCTGGACAGGGGTTGCCACTGAAGCTTTCTTT. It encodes CASSAWTGVATEAFF.

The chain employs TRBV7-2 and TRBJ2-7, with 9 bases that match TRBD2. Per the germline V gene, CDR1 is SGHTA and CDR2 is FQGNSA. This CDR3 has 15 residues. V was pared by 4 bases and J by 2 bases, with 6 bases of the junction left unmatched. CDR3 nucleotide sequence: TGTGCCAGCAGCTCATCTAGCGGGGTCGCCTACGAGCAGTACTTC. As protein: CASSSSSGVAYEQYF.

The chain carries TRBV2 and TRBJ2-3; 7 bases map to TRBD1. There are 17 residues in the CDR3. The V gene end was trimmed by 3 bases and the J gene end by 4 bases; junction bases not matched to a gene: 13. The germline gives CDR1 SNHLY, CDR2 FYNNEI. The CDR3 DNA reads TGTGCCAGCAGTGAGGGGACAGAGTTTTTCTGGGCAGATACGCAGTATTTT. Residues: CASSEGTEFFWADTQYF. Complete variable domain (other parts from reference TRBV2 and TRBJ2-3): EPEVTQTPSHQVTQMGQEVILRCVPISNHLYFYWYRQILGQKVEFLVSFYNNEISEKSEIFDDQFSVERPDGSNFTLKIRSTKLEDSAMYFCASSEGTEFFWADTQYFGPGTRLTVL.

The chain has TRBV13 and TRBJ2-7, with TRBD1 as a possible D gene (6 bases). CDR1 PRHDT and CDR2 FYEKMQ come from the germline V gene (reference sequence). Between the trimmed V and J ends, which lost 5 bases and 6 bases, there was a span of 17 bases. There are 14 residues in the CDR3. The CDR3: CASSLTNRVLEQYF. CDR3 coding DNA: TGTGCCAGCAGCCTCACAAACAGGGTCCTCGAGCAGTACTTC. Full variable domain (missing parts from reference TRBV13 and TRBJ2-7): AAGVIQSPRHLIKEKRETATLKCYPIPRHDTVYWYQQGPGQDPQFLISFYEKMQSDKGSIPDRFSAQQFSDYHSELNMSSLELGDSALYFCASSLTNRVLEQYFGPGTRLTVT.

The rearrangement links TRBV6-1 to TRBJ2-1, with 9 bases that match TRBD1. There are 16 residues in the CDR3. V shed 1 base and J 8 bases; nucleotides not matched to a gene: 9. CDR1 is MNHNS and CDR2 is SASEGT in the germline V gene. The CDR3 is CASSEVTGTGNDEQFF. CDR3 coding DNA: TGTGCCAGCAGTGAAGTAACCGGGACAGGGAACGATGAGCAGTTCTTC.

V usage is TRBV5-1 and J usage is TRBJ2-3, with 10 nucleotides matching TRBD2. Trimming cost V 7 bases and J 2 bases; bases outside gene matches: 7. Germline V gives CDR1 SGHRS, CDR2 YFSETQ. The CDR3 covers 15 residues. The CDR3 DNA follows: TGCGCCAGCGCCCTCGGACTAGCGGACACAGATACGCAGTATTTT. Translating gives CASALGLADTDTQYF.

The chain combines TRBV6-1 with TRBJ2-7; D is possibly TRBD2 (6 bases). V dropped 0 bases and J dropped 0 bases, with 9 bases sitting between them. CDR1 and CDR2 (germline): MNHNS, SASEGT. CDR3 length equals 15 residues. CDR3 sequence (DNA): TGTGCCAGCAGTGAAGCGGGGGGTTCCTCCTACGAGCAGTACTTC. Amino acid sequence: CASSEAGGSSYEQYF.

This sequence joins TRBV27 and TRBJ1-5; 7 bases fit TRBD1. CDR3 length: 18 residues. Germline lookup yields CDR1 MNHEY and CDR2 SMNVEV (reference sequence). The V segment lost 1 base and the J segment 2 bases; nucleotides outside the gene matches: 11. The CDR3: CASSLLGTATGGNQPQHF. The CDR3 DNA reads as TGTGCCAGCAGTTTATTGGGGACAGCAACCGGGGGCAATCAGCCCCAGCATTTT.

Here the CDR3 DNA reads TGCGCCAGCAGCTGGGACCGGGACCCTGAGAAGGGGGTCTATGGCTACACCTTC. It encodes CASSWDRDPEKGVYGYTF. This chain uses TRBV5-1 with TRBJ1-2; maybe TRBD1 (6 bases). Between the trimmed V and J ends, which lost 3 bases and 4 bases, there was a span of 25 bases. Per the germline V gene, CDR1 is SGHRS and CDR2 is YFSETQ. There are 18 residues in the CDR3.

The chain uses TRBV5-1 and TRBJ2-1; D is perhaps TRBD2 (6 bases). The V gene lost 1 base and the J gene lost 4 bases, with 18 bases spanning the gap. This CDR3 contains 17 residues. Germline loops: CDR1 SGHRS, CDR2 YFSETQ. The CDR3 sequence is CASSLRGRRELYNEQFF. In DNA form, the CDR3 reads TGCGCCAGCAGCTTGAGGGGTAGGCGGGAACTATACAATGAGCAGTTCTTC.

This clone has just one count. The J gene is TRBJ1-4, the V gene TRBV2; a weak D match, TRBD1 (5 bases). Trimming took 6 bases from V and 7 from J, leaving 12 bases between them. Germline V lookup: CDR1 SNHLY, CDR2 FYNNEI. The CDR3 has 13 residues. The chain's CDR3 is CASRVGTGEKLFF. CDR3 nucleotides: TGTGCCAGCAGGGTAGGGACTGGTGAAAAACTGTTTTTT.

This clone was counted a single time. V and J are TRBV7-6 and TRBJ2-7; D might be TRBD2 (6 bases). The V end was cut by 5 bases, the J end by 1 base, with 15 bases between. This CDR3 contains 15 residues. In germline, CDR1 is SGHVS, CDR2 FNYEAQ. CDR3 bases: TGTGCCAGCAGCCCCGGAGCGGGTCCTTCCTACGAGCAGTACTTC. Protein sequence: CASSPGAGPSYEQYF.

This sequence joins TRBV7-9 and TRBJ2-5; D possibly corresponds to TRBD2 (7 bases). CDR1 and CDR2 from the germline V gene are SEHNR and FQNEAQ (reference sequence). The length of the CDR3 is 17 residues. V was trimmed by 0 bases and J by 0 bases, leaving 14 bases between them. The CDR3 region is CASSLAGGGPYQETQYF. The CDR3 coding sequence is TGTGCCAGCAGCTTAGCGGGCGGGGGCCCGTACCAAGAGACCCAGTACTTC.